This T cell receptor (beta chain) came from a study of blood T cell repertoires in COVID-19. V shed 5 bases and J shed 2 bases, with 13 bases lying between them. This CDR3 region has 14 residues. Germline CDR1 is MNHEY and CDR2 is SVGEGT. Libraries were prepared by immunoSEQ multiplex PCR; TCRdb keeps only in-frame clonotypes and omits some of them. The sample yields around 62,000 clones, around 87% seen once. Input material: peripheral blood. The clonotype comes from a human donor in a cohort sampled during active COVID-19. The chain couples TRBV6-2 or TRBV6-3 to TRBJ2-7; perhaps TRBD1 as D (6 bases). The CDR3 bases are TGTGCCAGCAGTAACCAGGACAGCACCTACGAGCAGTACTTC. It codes for CASSNQDSTYEQYF.